The 16 T cell receptor beta chains reported below all come from one sample, sequenced in a study of shared clonotypes between healthy human individuals. Measured with immunoSEQ multiplex PCR; TCRdb has only the in-frame clones, and not every one. The table has about 660,000 clones, around 67% seen once. The sample comprised memory CD4+ T cells sorted from blood. Stated subset: CD45RA-negative fraction. Receptors were obtained from a woman between 25 and 40 years old in good health.

The chain employs TRBV14 and TRBJ2-7; tentatively, D is TRBD1 (5 bases). V was trimmed by 4 bases and J by 2 bases, leaving 15 bases between them. Germline lookup yields CDR1 SGHDN and CDR2 FVKESK. The CDR3 is 15 residues long. CDR3 DNA sequence: TGTGCCAGCAGCCCCGAATGGGCCAGGGCCTACGAGCAGTACTTC. It translates to CASSPEWARAYEQYF.

Written as DNA, the CDR3 is TGTGCCAGCAGGCGGACTAGCGGGAGAAGTGGTGAGCAGTTCTTC. This gives the protein CASRRTSGRSGEQFF. The chain employs TRBV27 and TRBJ2-1, with 13 bases aligning to TRBD2. The CDR3 is 15 residues long. The germline V gene encodes CDR1 MNHEY and CDR2 SMNVEV (reference sequence). The V gene end was trimmed by 6 bases and the J gene end by 9 bases; junction bases not matched to a gene: 8.

This clone was counted a few times. One base away lies a much larger clone, so this may be a sequencing read error. V gene TRBV6-1 combines with J gene TRBJ2-2, with TRBD2 matching over 9 bases. This CDR3 is 15 amino acids long. V shed 2 bases and J 2 bases; nucleotides not matched to a gene: 0. CDR1 and CDR2 (germline): MNHNS, SASEGT. This CDR3 reads CASSELAGNTGELFF. In DNA form, the CDR3 reads TGTGCCAGCAGTGAACTAGCGGGAAACACCGGGGAGCTGTTTTTT.

The chain carries TRBV2 and TRBJ2-7; 10 bases agree with TRBD1. The CDR3 length is 16 residues. Germline V gene sequence: CDR1 SNHLY, CDR2 FYNNEI. J gave up 5 bases and V 6 bases, and 13 bases lay outside the gene matches. CDR3 nucleotide sequence: TGTGCCAGCAGGGGGTCCATGCGGGACAGGGGCAACGAGCAGTACTTC. The encoded protein is CASRGSMRDRGNEQYF. Variable domain in full (rest from reference TRBV2 and TRBJ2-7): EPEVTQTPSHQVTQMGQEVILRCVPISNHLYFYWYRQILGQKVEFLVSFYNNEISEKSEIFDDQFSVERPDGSNFTLKIRSTKLEDSAMYFCASRGSMRDRGNEQYFGPGTRLTVT.

The chain employs TRBV9 and TRBJ2-6; no firm D call. V lost 0 bases to trimming and J lost 2 bases, with 12 bases between them. This CDR3 is 17 amino acids long. Germline CDR1 is SGDLS and CDR2 is YYNGEE. The CDR3 is CASSVDVTSAGANVLTF. The CDR3 region has the DNA TGTGCCAGCAGCGTAGATGTGACCTCGGCTGGGGCCAACGTCCTGACTTTC.

Notes on this clone: A much larger clone differs by one base, so this may be a read error. V and J are TRBV7-9 and TRBJ2-3; TRBD1 or TRBD2 may be the D gene (5 bases each). Germline loops: CDR1 SEHNR, CDR2 FQNEAQ (reference sequence). The V end was cut by 5 bases, the J end by 0 bases, with 9 bases between. This CDR3 comprises 14 residues. The CDR3 spells CASSGTESTDTQYF. The CDR3 DNA sequence: TGTGCCAGCAGCGGGACGGAGAGCACAGATACGCAGTATTTT.

The chain recombines TRBV30 with TRBJ1-1; tentatively, D is TRBD1 (6 bases). The V end lost 4 bases, the J end lost 3 bases, and 12 bases lay between the germline ends. Germline CDR1 reads GTSNPN; CDR2 reads SVGIG (reference sequence). This CDR3 contains 13 residues. The CDR3 sequence is CAWMGHSYTEAFF. The CDR3 coding sequence is TGTGCCTGGATGGGACATTCTTACACTGAAGCTTTCTTT.

The chain combines TRBV28 with TRBJ2-3; 9 bases fit TRBD2. CDR1 is MDHEN, CDR2 SYDVKM, per germline. The V gene end was trimmed by 4 bases and the J gene end by 4 bases; junction bases not matched to a gene: 15. The CDR3 totals 18 residues. This CDR3 reads CASSSIRFGREGADTQYF. The CDR3 region has the DNA TGTGCCAGCAGTTCCATTCGTTTCGGGCGGGAGGGCGCAGATACGCAGTATTTT.

This chain connects TRBV28 to TRBJ1-4; 8 bases line up with TRBD1. V was pared by 3 bases and J by 4 bases, with 1 base of the junction left unmatched. Germline assignment: CDR1 MDHEN and CDR2 SYDVKM. The CDR3 runs to 14 residues. The CDR3 reads CASSFGQGNEKLFF. CDR3 bases: TGTGCCAGCAGTTTTGGACAGGGTAATGAAAAACTGTTTTTT.

This rearrangement joins TRBV27 to TRBJ1-1; the match to TRBD1 covers 10 bases. Trimming cost V 2 bases and J 1 base; bases outside gene matches: 10. The germline CDR1 and CDR2 sequences are MNHEY and SMNVEV (reference sequence). The CDR3 runs 18 residues. This chain's CDR3 is CASSLRGQGSWSNTEAFF. The DNA of the CDR3 is TGTGCCAGCAGTTTACGGGGACAGGGGAGTTGGTCGAACACTGAAGCTTTCTTT.

This clone was recorded a few times. V is TRBV6-5 and J is TRBJ2-1; possible D gene TRBD2, 6 bases. The germline gives CDR1 MNHEY, CDR2 SVGAGI. The CDR3 spans 14 residues. V lost 3 bases and J lost 8, with 14 bases in between. The CDR3 here is CASSYQRAGHEQFF. The CDR3 DNA follows: TGTGCCAGCAGTTATCAGCGGGCTGGCCATGAGCAGTTCTTC.

This rearrangement joins TRBV10-2 to TRBJ2-3; no reliable D call. Per germline, CDR1 WSHSY and CDR2 SAAADI. V dropped 0 bases and J dropped 3 bases, with 7 bases sitting between them. The CDR3 sequence is 14 residues long. Here the CDR3 reads CASSESTITDTQYF. Written as DNA, the CDR3 is TGCGCCAGCAGTGAGTCCACCATTACAGATACGCAGTATTTT.

V gene TRBV10-3 combines with J gene TRBJ2-7, with D perhaps matching TRBD2 (7 bases). Trimming pared 2 bases from V and 5 bases from J, leaving 16 bases between. This CDR3 region has 15 residues. CDR1 is ENHRY, CDR2 SYGVKD, per germline. DNA for the CDR3: TGTGCCATCAGTGAGGGGGAGGGGGGGAGGGACGAGCAGTACTTC. Its translation: CAISEGEGGRDEQYF.

This chain joins TRBV6-5 and TRBJ2-1; 7 bases match TRBD1. Looked up from germline, CDR1 is MNHEY and CDR2 is SVGAGI. V dropped 6 bases and J dropped 6; count of bases not matched to a gene: 2. CDR3 length: 12 residues. The CDR3 bases are TGTGCCAGCAGGACAGGGTCCAATGAGCAGTTCTTC. Translation: CASRTGSNEQFF.

This clone was observed a few times. This chain connects TRBV5-5 to TRBJ1-4; D gene ambiguous. Germline V gene lookup returns CDR1 SGHKS and CDR2 YYEKEE (reference sequence). This CDR3 is built from 16 residues. V lost 1 base, J lost 5 bases, and 15 bases lay in between. The CDR3 DNA is TGTGCCAGCAGCTTGCGCAGTCCCCACCTCAATGAAAAACTGTTTTTT. Translation: CASSLRSPHLNEKLFF.

The chain is built from TRBV19 and TRBJ1-1, with TRBD1 as a possible D gene (5 bases). The CDR3 has 15 amino acids. Trimming took 3 bases from V and 0 from J, leaving 11 bases between them. Germline V gene data show CDR1 as LNHDA and CDR2 as SQIVND (reference sequence). The CDR3 DNA reads TGTGCCAGTAGTATCCGTACAGGACTGAACACTGAAGCTTTCTTT. Protein: CASSIRTGLNTEAFF.